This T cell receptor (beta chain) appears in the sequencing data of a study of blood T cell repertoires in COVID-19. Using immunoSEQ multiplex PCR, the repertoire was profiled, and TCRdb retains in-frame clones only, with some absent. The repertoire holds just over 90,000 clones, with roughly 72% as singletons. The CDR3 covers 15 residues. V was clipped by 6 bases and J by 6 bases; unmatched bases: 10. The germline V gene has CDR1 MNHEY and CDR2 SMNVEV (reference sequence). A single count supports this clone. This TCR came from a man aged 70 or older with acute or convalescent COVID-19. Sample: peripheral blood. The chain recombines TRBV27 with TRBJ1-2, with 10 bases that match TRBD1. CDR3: CASRPTLGTGDGYTF. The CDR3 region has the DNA TGTGCCAGCAGACCGACTCTCGGGACAGGGGATGGCTACACCTTC.